Sequencing of this T cell receptor (beta chain) was carried out in a study of cytomegalovirus exposure and HLA in healthy donors. Overall study results and limits: With high specificity and sensitivity, the classifier reportedly diagnosed cytomegalovirus status. The Asian-associated ancestry cluster reportedly had fewer N-insertions than the roughly 670-donor mean in a later analysis. A later analysis appeared to link common viral pathogens to several of the most significant clusters.

Points on this clone: The antigen remains unidentified.

PCR involved 60 Vbeta and 13 Jbeta primers. TCRdb keeps only in-frame clones here, not all; method: immunoSEQ multiplex PCR. The data hold 150,000 or so clones, with over 60% observed a single time. Trimming shortened V by 1 base and J by 5 bases, and 22 bases separated the two germline ends. Per germline, CDR1 SGDLS and CDR2 YYNGEE. The CDR3 covers 17 residues. Sequencing input: PBMCs. The chain couples TRBV9 to TRBJ2-7; TRBD2 might be the D (7 bases). This clonotype originated in a woman in her twenties or thirties in good health and CMV-seronegative. CDR3 region: CASSVNPILGGGDEQYF. Here the CDR3 DNA reads TGTGCCAGCAGCGTAAACCCCATCTTGGGGGGGGGCGACGAGCAGTACTTC.